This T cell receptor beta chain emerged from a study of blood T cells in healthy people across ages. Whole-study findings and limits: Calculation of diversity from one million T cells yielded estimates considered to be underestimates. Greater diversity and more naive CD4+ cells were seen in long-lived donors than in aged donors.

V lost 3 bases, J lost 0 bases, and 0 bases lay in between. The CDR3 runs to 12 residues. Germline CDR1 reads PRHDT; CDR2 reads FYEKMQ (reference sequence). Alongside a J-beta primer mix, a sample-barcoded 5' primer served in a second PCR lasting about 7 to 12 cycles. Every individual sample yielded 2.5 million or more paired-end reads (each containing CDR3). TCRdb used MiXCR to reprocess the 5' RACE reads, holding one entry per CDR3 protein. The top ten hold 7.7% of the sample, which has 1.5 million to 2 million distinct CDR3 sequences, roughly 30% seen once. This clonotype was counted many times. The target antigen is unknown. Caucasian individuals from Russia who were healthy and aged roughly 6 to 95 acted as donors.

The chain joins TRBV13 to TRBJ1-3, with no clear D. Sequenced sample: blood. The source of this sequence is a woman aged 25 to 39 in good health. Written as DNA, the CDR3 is TGTGCCAGCAGCTTCTCTGGAAACACCATATATTTT. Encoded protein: CASSFSGNTIYF.